This entry concerns a single T cell receptor beta chain. These data are taken from a study of cytomegalovirus exposure and HLA in healthy donors. On the study more broadly: An earlier analysis found 120 million or so unique TCR beta sequences from about 190 million T cells.

Trimming stripped 3 bases from V and 6 bases from J, with 5 bases between. This CDR3 has 12 amino acids. From germline, CDR1 is SEHNR and CDR2 FQNEAQ (reference sequence). PCR primers comprised 60 Vbeta and 13 Jbeta primers. Clones were read by immunoSEQ multiplex PCR, and TCRdb kept only the in-frame ones, dropping some. The sample consists of 130,000 or so clones, around 65% of them appearing once. The receptor was isolated from a male donor in good health and CMV-seronegative. This chain links TRBV7-9 with TRBJ2-2, with D unclear. Input material: PBMCs. This CDR3 reads CASSFEAGELFF. CDR3 nucleotide sequence: TGTGCCAGCAGCTTTGAGGCCGGGGAGCTGTTTTTT.